The sequence of this T cell receptor (beta chain) was determined in a study of response to subunit inactivated influenza vaccine. Broader study findings: There was a suggestion from the authors that each seasonal influenza vaccination recruits few new T cells.

MiXCR, applied by TCRdb to the RT-PCR reads, yields one record per CDR3 protein. The sample holds approximately 530,000 distinct CDR3 sequences, approximately 7.7% seen once. There are many counts of this clonotype. What it recognizes is unknown. The specimen comprised PBMCs from blood, sampled approximately 25 months after vaccination. The receptor was isolated from a man in his fifties or sixties who received an inactivated influenza vaccine.

In DNA form, the CDR3 reads TGCAGCGTTGAAGCCAAGACTGGTACAGATACGCAGTATTTT. Protein sequence: CSVEAKTGTDTQYF. The V gene is TRBV29-1, the J gene TRBJ2-3; D ambiguous. This CDR3 contains 14 residues. Germline loops: CDR1 SQVTM, CDR2 ANQGSEA. The V end lost 1 base, the J end lost 3 bases, and 11 bases lay between the germline ends.